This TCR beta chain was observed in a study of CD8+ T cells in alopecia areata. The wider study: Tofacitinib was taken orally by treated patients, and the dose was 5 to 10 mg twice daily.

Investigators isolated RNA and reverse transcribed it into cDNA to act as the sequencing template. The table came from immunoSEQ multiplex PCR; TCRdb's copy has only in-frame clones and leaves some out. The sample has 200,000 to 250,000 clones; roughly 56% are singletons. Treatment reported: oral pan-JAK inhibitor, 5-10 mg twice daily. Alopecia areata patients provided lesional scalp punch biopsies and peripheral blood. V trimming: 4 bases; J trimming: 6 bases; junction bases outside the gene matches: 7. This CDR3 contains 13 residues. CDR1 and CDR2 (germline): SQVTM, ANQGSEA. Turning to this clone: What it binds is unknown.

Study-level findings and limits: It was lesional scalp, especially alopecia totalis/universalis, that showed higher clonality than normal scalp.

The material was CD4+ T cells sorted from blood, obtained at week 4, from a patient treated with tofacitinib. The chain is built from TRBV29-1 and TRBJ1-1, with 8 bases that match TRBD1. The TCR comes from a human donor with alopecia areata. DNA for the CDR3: TGCAGCGTTGGCTACAGGGGGTTAGCTGAAGCTTTCTTT. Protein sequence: CSVGYRGLAEAFF.